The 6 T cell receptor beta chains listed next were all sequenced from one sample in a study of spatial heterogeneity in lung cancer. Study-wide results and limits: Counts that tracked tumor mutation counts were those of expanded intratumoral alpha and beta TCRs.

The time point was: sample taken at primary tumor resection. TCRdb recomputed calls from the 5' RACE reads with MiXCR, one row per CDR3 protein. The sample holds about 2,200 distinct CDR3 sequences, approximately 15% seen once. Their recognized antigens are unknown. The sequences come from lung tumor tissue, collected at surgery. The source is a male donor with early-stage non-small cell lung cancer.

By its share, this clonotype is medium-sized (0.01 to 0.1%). The CDR3: CASSRAPSGRAGDTQYF. The CDR3, as DNA: TGTGCCAGCAGCCGGGCCCCCAGCGGGAGGGCCGGGGATACGCAGTATTTT. The chain combines TRBV7-2 with TRBJ2-3, with 10 bases fitting TRBD2. This CDR3 has 17 amino acids. Germline trimming cut 5 bases from V and 6 bases from J; bases unmatched to any gene: 14. Germline CDR1 is SGHTA and CDR2 is FQGNSA. The full variable domain, completed using reference TRBV7-2 and TRBJ2-3, is GAGVSQSPSNKVTEKGKDVELRCDPISGHTALYWYRQSLGQGLEFLIYFQGNSAPDKSGLPSDRFSAERTGGSVSTLTIQRTQQEDSAVYLCASSRAPSGRAGDTQYFGPGTRLTVL.

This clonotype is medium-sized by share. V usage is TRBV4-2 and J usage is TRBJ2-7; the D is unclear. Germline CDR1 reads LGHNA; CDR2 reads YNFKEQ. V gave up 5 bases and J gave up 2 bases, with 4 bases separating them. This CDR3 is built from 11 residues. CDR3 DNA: TGTGCCAGCAGCTCCCCCTACGAGCAGTACTTC. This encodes CASSSPYEQYF.

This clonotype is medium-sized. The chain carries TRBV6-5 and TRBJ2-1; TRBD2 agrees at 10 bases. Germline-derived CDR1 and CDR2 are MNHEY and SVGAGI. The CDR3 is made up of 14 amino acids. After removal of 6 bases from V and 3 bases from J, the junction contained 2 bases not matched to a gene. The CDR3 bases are TGTGCCAGCAGAGAGCGGGGGGGCTACAATGAGCAGTTCTTC. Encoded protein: CASRERGGYNEQFF.

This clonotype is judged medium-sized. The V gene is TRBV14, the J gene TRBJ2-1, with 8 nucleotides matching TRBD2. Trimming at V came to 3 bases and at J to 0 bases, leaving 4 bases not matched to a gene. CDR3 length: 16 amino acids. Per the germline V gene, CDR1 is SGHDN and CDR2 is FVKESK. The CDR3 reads CASSHRSGSSYNEQFF. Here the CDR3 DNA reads TGTGCCAGCAGCCACCGAAGCGGGAGCTCCTACAATGAGCAGTTCTTC. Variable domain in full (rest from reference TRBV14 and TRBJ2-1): EAGVTQFPSHSVIEKGQTVTLRCDPISGHDNLYWYRRVMGKEIKFLLHFVKESKQDESGMPNNRFLAERTGGTYSTLKVQPAELEDSGVYFCASSHRSGSSYNEQFFGPGTRLTVL.

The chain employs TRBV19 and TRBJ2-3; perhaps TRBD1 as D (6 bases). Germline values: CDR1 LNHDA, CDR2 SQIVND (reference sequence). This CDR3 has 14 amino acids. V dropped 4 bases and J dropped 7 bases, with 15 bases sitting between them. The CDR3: CASSRTTGKHTQYF. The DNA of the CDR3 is TGTGCCAGTAGTAGAACCACAGGGAAGCATACGCAGTATTTT. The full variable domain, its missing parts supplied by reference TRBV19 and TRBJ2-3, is DGGITQSPKYLFRKEGQNVTLSCEQNLNHDAMYWYRQDPGQGLRLIYYSQIVNDFQKGDIAEGYSVSREKKESFPLTVTSAQKNPTAFYLCASSRTTGKHTQYFGPGTRLTVL.

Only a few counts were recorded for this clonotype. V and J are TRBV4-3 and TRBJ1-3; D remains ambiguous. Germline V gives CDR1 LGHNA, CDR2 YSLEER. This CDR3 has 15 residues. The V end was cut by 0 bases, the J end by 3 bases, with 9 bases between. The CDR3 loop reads CASSQDFSVGNTIYF. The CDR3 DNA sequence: TGCGCCAGCAGCCAAGACTTTTCGGTTGGAAACACCATATATTTT.